The rows below give T cell receptor beta chains drawn from one sample of a study of cytomegalovirus exposure and HLA in healthy donors. Sequencing was performed with immunoSEQ multiplex PCR; in TCRdb, only in-frame clones are kept and a portion is missing. The sample includes over 80,000 clones, roughly two thirds seen only once; the top ten take roughly 3.5%. The source material was PBMCs. The source of these receptors is a man in his forties in good health and CMV-seronegative. The CDR3 runs from the conserved cysteine through the conserved F or W. Each record gives: J gene, V gene, D gene, clone size, CDR3 protein, CDR3 DNA. A D gene is named only where the DNA matches it firmly. Some rows mark clone size as missing; the rest say once, few, many or name a class of expanded clone.

J gene: TRBJ2-2; V gene: TRBV6-1; D gene: TRBD1; clone size: few; CDR3 protein: CASSEYRGNTGELFF; CDR3 DNA: TGTGCCAGCAGTGAATACAGGGGGAACACCGGGGAGCTGTTTTTT
J gene: TRBJ1-1; V gene: TRBV30; D gene: .; clone size: many; CDR3 protein: CAWSASADTEAFF; CDR3 DNA: TGTGCCTGGAGTGCTTCGGCGGACACTGAAGCTTTCTTT
J gene: TRBJ2-2; V gene: TRBV2; D gene: .; clone size: .; CDR3 protein: CASSGQNTGELFF; CDR3 DNA: TGTGCCAGCAGTGGGCAAAACACCGGGGAGCTGTTTTTT
J gene: TRBJ1-2; V gene: TRBV27; D gene: .; clone size: .; CDR3 protein: CASSPDSPNYGYTF; CDR3 DNA: TGTGCCAGCAGTCCGGACAGCCCGAACTATGGCTACACCTTC
J gene: TRBJ2-7; V gene: TRBV5-1; D gene: TRBD2; clone size: .; CDR3 protein: CASSSTSPSGDLYF; CDR3 DNA: TGCGCCAGCAGCTCCACCTCTCCTAGCGGGGATCTGTACTTC
J gene: TRBJ1-1; V gene: TRBV2; D gene: .; clone size: once; CDR3 protein: CASSEGRLQLAFF; CDR3 DNA: TGTGCCAGCAGTGAAGGGAGACTCCAATTGGCTTTCTTT
J gene: TRBJ2-5; V gene: TRBV9; D gene: .; clone size: .; CDR3 protein: CASSPLQETQYF; CDR3 DNA: TGTGCCAGCAGCCCCCTCCAAGAGACCCAGTACTTC
J gene: TRBJ1-4; V gene: TRBV5-5; D gene: .; clone size: .; CDR3 protein: CASSALMGGGEKLFF; CDR3 DNA: TGTGCCAGCAGCGCCCTAATGGGAGGGGGAGAAAAACTGTTTTTT
J gene: TRBJ1-5; V gene: TRBV6-4; D gene: .; clone size: once; CDR3 protein: CASSVWGGQPQHF; CDR3 DNA: TGTGCCAGCAGTGTTTGGGGGGGTCAGCCCCAGCATTTT
J gene: TRBJ2-5; V gene: TRBV29-1; D gene: TRBD1; clone size: .; CDR3 protein: CSARDREGETQYF; CDR3 DNA: TGCAGCGCTAGGGACAGGGAGGGGGAGACCCAGTACTTC
J gene: TRBJ2-7; V gene: TRBV4-1; D gene: TRBD2; clone size: .; CDR3 protein: CASSSGGQVYEQYF; CDR3 DNA: TGCGCCAGCAGTTCGGGGGGGCAGGTCTACGAGCAGTACTTC
J gene: TRBJ1-6; V gene: TRBV13; D gene: .; clone size: once; CDR3 protein: CASSFGRGRTPLHF; CDR3 DNA: TGTGCCAGCAGCTTTGGCAGGGGAAGAACACCCCTCCACTTT
J gene: TRBJ2-5; V gene: TRBV2; D gene: TRBD2; clone size: .; CDR3 protein: CASRGITGLAGGTQETQYF; CDR3 DNA: TGTGCCAGCAGGGGAATTACGGGACTAGCGGGGGGGACACAAGAGACCCAGTACTTC
J gene: TRBJ2-5; V gene: TRBV14; D gene: .; clone size: few; CDR3 protein: CASSLNRETQYF; CDR3 DNA: TGTGCCAGCAGCCTGAACCGGGAGACCCAGTACTTC